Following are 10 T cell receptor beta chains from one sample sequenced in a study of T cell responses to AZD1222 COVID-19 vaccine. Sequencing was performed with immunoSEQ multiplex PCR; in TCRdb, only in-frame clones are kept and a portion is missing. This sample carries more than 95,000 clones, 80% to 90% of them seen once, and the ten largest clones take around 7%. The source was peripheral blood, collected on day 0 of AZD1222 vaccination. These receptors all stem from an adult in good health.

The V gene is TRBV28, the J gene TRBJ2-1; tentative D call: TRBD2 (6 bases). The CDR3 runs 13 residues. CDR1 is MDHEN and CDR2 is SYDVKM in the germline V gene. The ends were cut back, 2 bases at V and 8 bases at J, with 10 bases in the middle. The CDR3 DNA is TGTGCCAGCAGTTTAGCGGGGTACTATGAGCAGTTCTTC. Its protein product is CASSLAGYYEQFF.

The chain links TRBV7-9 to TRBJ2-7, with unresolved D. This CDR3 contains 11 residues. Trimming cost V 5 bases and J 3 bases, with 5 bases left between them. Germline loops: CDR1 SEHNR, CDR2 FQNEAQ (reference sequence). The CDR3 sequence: CASSLHYEQYF. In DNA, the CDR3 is TGTGCCAGCAGCCTCCACTACGAGCAGTACTTC.

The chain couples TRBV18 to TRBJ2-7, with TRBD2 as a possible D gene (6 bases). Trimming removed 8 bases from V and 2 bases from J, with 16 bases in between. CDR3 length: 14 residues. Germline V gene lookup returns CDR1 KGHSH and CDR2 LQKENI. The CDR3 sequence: CASQLAGTAYEQYF. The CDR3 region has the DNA TGTGCCAGCCAACTTGCGGGGACGGCCTACGAGCAGTACTTC.

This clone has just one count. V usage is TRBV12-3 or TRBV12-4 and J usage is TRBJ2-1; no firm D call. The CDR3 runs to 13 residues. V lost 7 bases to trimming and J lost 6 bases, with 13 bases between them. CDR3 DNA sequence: TGTGCCAGCACCCAAGACTCCCTCAATGAGCAGTTCTTC. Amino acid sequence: CASTQDSLNEQFF.

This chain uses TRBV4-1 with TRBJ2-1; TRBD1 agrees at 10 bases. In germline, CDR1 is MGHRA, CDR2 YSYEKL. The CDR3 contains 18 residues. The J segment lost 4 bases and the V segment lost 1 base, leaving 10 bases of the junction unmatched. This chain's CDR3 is CASSQVLGTGAPYNEQFF. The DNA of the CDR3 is TGCGCCAGCAGCCAAGTACTCGGGACAGGGGCCCCATACAATGAGCAGTTCTTC.

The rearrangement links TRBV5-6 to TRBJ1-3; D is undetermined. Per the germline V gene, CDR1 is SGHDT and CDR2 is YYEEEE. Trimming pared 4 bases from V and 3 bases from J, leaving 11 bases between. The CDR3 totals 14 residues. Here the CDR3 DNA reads TGTGCCAGCAGCCGTGGCGGGGTTGGAAACACCATATATTTT. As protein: CASSRGGVGNTIYF.

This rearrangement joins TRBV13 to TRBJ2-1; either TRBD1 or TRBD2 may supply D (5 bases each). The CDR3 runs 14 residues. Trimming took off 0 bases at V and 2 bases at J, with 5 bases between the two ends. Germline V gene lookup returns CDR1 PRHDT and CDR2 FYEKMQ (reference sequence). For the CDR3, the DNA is TGTGCCAGCAGCTTAGGGGGGGCCTACAATGAGCAGTTCTTC. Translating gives CASSLGGAYNEQFF. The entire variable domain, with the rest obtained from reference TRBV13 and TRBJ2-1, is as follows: AAGVIQSPRHLIKEKRETATLKCYPIPRHDTVYWYQQGPGQDPQFLISFYEKMQSDKGSIPDRFSAQQFSDYHSELNMSSLELGDSALYFCASSLGGAYNEQFFGPGTRLTVL.

DNA of the CDR3: TGTGCCAGCAGCCATAGGAGGACTAGCGGGGGATACAATGAGCAGTTCTTC. Residues: CASSHRRTSGGYNEQFF. The rearrangement uses TRBV14 and TRBJ2-1; TRBD2 matches at 13 bases. V shed 3 bases, J shed 4 bases, and the junction held 6 bases outside the gene matches. In germline, CDR1 is SGHDN, CDR2 FVKESK. The CDR3 runs 17 residues.

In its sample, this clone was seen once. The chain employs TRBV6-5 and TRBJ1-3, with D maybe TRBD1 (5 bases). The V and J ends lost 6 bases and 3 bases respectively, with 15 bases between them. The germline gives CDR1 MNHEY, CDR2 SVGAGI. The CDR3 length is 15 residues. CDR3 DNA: TGTGCCAGCAGGCGGGACGCTCTAGGTGGAAACACCATATATTTT. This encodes CASRRDALGGNTIYF.

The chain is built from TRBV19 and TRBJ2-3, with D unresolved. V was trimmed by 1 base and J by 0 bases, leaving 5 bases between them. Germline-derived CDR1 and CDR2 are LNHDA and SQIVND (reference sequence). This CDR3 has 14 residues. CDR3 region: CASSIGVSTDTQYF. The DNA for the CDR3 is TGTGCCAGTAGTATAGGGGTTAGCACAGATACGCAGTATTTT.